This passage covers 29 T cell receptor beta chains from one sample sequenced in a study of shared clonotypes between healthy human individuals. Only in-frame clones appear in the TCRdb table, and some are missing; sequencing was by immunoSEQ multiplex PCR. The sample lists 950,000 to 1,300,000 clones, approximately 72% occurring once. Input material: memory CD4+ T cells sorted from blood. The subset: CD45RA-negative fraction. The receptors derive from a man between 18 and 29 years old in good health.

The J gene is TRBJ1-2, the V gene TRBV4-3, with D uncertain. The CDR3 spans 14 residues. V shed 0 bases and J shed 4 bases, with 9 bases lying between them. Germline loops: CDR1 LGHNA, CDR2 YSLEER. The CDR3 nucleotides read TGCGCCAGCAGCCAAGAGGCCCGAGGCTATGGCTACACCTTC. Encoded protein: CASSQEARGYGYTF.

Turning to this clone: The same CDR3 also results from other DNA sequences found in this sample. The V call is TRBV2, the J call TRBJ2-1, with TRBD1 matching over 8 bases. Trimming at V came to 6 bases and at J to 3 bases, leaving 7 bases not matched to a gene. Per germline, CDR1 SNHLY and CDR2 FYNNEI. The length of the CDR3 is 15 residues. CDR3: CASSVDRGSYNEQFF. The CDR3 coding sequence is TGTGCCAGCAGCGTTGACAGGGGTAGCTACAATGAGCAGTTCTTC. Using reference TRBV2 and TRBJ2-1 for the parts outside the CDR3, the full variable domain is EPEVTQTPSHQVTQMGQEVILRCVPISNHLYFYWYRQILGQKVEFLVSFYNNEISEKSEIFDDQFSVERPDGSNFTLKIRSTKLEDSAMYFCASSVDRGSYNEQFFGPGTRLTVL.

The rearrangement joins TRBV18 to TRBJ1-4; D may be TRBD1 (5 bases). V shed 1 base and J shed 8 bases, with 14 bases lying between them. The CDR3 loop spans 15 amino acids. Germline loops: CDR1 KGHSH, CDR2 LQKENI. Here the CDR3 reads CASSPHERGSEKLFF. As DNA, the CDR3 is TGTGCCAGCTCACCACATGAGAGGGGAAGCGAAAAACTGTTTTTT.

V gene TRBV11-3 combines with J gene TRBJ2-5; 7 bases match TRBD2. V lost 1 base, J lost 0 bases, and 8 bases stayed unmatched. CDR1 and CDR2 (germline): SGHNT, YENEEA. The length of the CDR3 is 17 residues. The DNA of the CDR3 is TGTGCCAGCAGCTTAGGCGCCGGCGGGAGCTACCAAGAGACCCAGTACTTC. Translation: CASSLGAGGSYQETQYF.

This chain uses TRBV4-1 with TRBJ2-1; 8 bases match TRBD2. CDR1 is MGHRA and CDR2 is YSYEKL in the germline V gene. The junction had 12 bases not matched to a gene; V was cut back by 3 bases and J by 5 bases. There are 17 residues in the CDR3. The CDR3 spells CASSQEPGTRTHNEQFF. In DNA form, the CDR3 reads TGCGCCAGCAGCCAGGAACCCGGGACTAGAACCCACAATGAGCAGTTCTTC.

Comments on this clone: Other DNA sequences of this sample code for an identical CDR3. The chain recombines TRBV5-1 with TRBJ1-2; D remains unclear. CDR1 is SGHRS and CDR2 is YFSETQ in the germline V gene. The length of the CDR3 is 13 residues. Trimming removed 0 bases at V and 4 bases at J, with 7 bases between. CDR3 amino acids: CASSLESSYGYTF. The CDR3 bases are TGCGCCAGCAGCTTGGAGTCATCCTATGGCTACACCTTC.

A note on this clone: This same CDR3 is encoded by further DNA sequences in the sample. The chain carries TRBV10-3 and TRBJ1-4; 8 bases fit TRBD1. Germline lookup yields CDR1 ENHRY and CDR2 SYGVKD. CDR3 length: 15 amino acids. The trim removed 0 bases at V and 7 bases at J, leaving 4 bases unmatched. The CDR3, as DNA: TGTGCCATCAGTGAGTCGACAGGGGCAGGTGAAAAACTGTTTTTT. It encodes CAISESTGAGEKLFF.

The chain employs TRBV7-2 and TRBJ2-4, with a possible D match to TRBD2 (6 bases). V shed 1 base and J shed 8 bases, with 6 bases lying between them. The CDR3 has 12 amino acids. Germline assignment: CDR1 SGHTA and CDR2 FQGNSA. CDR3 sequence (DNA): TGTGCCAGCAGCTTAGGCGGGGACATTCAGTACTTC. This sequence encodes CASSLGGDIQYF.

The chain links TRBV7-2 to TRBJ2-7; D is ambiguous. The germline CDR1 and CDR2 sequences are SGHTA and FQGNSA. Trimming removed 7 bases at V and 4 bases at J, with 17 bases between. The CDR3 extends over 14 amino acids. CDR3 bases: TGTGCCAGCACCAAAAGACCGACCAATTACGAGCAGTACTTC. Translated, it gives CASTKRPTNYEQYF. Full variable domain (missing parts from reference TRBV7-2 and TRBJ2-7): GAGVSQSPSNKVTEKGKDVELRCDPISGHTALYWYRQSLGQGLEFLIYFQGNSAPDKSGLPSDRFSAERTGGSVSTLTIQRTQQEDSAVYLCASTKRPTNYEQYFGPGTRLTVT.

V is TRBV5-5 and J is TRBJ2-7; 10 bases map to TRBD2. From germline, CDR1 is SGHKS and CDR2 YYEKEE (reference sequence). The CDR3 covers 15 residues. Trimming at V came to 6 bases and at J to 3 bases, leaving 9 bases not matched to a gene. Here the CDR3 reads CASTKEASGSYEQYF. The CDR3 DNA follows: TGTGCCAGCACCAAGGAGGCTAGCGGGAGCTACGAGCAGTACTTC. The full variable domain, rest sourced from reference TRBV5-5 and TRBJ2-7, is DAGVTQSPTHLIKTRGQQVTLRCSPISGHKSVSWYQQVLGQGPQFIFQYYEKEERGRGNFPDRFSARQFPNYSSELNVNALLLGDSALYLCASTKEASGSYEQYFGPGTRLTVT.

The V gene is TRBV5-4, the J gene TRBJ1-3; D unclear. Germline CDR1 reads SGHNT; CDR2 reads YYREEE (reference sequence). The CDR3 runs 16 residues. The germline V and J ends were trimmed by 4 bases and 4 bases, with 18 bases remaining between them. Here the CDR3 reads CASSPGGGVIGNTIYF. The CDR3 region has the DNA TGTGCCAGCAGCCCGGGAGGCGGGGTCATAGGAAACACCATATATTTT.

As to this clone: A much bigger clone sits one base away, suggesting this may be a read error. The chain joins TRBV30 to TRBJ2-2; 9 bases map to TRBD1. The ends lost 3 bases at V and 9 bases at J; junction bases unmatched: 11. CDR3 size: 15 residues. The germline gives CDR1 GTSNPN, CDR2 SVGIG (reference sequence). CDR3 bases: TGTGCCTGGAGCCCGACAGGGGGAAGGCACTGGGAGCTGTTTTTT. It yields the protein CAWSPTGGRHWELFF.

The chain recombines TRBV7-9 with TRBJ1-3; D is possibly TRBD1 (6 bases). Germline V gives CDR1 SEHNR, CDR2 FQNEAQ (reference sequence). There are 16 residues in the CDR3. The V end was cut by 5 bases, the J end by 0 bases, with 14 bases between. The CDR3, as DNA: TGTGCCAGCAGCCCTGAGACAGGCCCCTCTGGAAACACCATATATTTT. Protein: CASSPETGPSGNTIYF. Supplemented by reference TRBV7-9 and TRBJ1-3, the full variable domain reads DTGVSQNPRHKITKRGQNVTFRCDPISEHNRLYWYRQTLGQGPEFLTYFQNEAQLEKSRLLSDRFSAERPKGSFSTLEIQRTEQGDSAMYLCASSPETGPSGNTIYFGEGSWLTVV.

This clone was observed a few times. The CDR3 is CASSGLGIHYGYTF. CDR3 coding DNA: TGTGCCAGCAGTGGTCTGGGGATCCACTATGGCTACACCTTC. V usage is TRBV25-1 and J usage is TRBJ1-2; D gene uncertain. The CDR3 consists of 14 residues. In germline, CDR1 is MGHDK, CDR2 SYGVNS. V was shortened by 4 bases and J by 3 bases, with 12 bases between the two germline ends.

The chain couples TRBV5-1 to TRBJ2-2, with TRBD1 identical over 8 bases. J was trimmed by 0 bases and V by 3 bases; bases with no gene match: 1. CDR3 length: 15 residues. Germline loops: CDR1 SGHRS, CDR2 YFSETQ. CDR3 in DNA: TGCGCCAGCAGCTCAGGGGGCGCGAACACCGGGGAGCTGTTTTTT. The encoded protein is CASSSGGANTGELFF.

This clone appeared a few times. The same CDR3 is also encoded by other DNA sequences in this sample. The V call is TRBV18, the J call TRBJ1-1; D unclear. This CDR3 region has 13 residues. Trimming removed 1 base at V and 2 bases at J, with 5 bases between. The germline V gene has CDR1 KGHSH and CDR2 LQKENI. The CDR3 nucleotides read TGTGCCAGCTCACCACAGGTTAACACTGAAGCTTTCTTT. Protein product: CASSPQVNTEAFF.

The CDR3 bases are TGTGCCAGCAGCTTAGCCCGGCAGGGCGGCGGGGAGCTGTTTTTT. This gives the protein CASSLARQGGGELFF. The chain employs TRBV7-9 and TRBJ2-2; D is possibly TRBD1 (5 bases). The CDR3 extends over 15 amino acids. Germline V gene sequence: CDR1 SEHNR, CDR2 FQNEAQ (reference sequence). Trimming removed 0 bases at V and 7 bases at J, with 12 bases between.

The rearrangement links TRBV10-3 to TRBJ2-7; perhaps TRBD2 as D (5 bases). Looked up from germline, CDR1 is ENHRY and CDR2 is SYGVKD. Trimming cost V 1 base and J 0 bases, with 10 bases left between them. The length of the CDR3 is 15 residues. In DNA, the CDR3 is TGTGCCATCAGTGAGTACGAGGGTCCCTCCTACGAGCAGTACTTC. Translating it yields CAISEYEGPSYEQYF.

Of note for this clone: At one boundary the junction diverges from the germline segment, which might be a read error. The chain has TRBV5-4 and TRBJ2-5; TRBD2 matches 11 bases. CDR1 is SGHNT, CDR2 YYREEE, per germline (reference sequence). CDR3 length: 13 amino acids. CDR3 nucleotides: TGTGCCAGCAGCCTGGACGGGACTAGCGGCGTCCACTTC. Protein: CASSLDGTSGVHF.

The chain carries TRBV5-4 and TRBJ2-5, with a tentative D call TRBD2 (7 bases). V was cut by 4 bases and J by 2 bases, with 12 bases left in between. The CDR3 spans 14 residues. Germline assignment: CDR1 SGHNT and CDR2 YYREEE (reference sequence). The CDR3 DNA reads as TGTGCCAGCAGCCGCGCGGGGGCGCAAGAGACCCAGTACTTC. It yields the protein CASSRAGAQETQYF.

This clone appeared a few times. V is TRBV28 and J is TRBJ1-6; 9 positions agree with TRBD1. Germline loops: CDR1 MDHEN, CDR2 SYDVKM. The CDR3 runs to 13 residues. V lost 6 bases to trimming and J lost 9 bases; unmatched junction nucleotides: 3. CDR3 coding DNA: TGTGCCAGCAGACAGGGGGCGCGTTCACCCCTCCACTTT. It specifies CASRQGARSPLHF.

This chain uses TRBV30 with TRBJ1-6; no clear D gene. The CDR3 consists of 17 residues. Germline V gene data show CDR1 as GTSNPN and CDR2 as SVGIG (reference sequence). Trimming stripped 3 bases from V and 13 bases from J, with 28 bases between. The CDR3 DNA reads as TGTGCCTGGAGCATAGACGTGACTAACCGGGAAAGCGGGCCCCTCCACTTT. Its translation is CAWSIDVTNRESGPLHF.

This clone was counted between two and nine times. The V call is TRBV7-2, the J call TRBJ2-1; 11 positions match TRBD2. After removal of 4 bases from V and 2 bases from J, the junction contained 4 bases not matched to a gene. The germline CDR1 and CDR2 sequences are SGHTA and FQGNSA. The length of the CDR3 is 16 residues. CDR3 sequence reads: CASSSLSGGAYNEQFF. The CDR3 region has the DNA TGTGCCAGCAGCTCCCTTAGCGGGGGGGCCTACAATGAGCAGTTCTTC.

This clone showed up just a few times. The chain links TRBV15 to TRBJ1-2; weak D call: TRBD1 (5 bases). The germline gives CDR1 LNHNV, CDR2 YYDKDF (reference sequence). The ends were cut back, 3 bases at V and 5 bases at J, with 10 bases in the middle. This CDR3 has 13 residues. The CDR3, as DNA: TGTGCCACCAGCAGGGAGACAGTTTATGGCTACACCTTC. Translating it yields CATSRETVYGYTF.

The chain's CDR3 is CASRDPGQRYTF. The CDR3 nucleotides are TGTGCCAGCAGGGATCCGGGACAGCGCTACACCTTC. The chain is built from TRBV6-5 and TRBJ1-2, with 7 bases that match TRBD1. Germline trimming cut 6 bases from V and 9 bases from J; bases unmatched to any gene: 7. The CDR3 has 12 residues. Germline CDR1 and CDR2: MNHEY and SVGAGI.

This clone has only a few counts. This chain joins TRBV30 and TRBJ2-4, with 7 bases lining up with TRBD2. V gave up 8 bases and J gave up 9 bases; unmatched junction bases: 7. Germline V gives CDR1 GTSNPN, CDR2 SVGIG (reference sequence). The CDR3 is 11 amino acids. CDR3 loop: CALSGGGIQYF. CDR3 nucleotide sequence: TGTGCCCTCAGTGGGGGGGGCATTCAGTACTTC.

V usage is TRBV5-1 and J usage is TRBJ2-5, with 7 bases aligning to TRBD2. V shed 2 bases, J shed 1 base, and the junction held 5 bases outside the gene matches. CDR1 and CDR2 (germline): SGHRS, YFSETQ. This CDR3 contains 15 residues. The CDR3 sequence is CASSFSGGIQETQYF. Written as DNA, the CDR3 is TGCGCCAGCAGCTTTTCCGGGGGGATCCAAGAGACCCAGTACTTC. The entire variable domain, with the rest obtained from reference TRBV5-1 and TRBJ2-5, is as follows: KAGVTQTPRYLIKTRGQQVTLSCSPISGHRSVSWYQQTPGQGLQFLFEYFSETQRNKGNFPGRFSGRQFSNSRSEMNVSTLELGDSALYLCASSFSGGIQETQYFGPGTRLLVL.

The CDR3 region has the DNA TGTGCCAGCAGTGGCAACAGTTACTCCTACGAGCAGTACTTC. Its translation: CASSGNSYSYEQYF. The chain joins TRBV6-1 to TRBJ2-7, with D unresolved. Per the germline V gene, CDR1 is MNHNS and CDR2 is SASEGT. The CDR3 length is 14 residues. The V gene lost 4 bases and the J gene lost 0 bases, with 10 bases spanning the gap.

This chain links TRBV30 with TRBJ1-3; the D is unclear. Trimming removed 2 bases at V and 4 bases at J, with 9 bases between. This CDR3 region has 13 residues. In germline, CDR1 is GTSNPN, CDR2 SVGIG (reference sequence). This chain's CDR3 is CAWSLVSGNTIYF. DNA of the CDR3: TGTGCCTGGAGTTTGGTGTCGGGAAACACCATATATTTT. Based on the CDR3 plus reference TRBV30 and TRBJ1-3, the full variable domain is SQTIHQWPATLVQPVGSPLSLECTVEGTSNPNLYWYRQAAGRGLQLLFYSVGIGQISSEVPQNLSASRPQDRQFILSSKKLLLSDSGFYLCAWSLVSGNTIYFGEGSWLTVV.